This is a list of T cell receptor beta chains from one sample in a study of graft-versus-host responses after intestinal transplantation. Clones were read by immunoSEQ multiplex PCR, and TCRdb kept only the in-frame ones, dropping some. The table has around 4,800 clones, about three quarters seen once. The sequenced sample was ileum tissue, obtained approximately 130 days after intestinal transplantation. Every receptor here comes from a human patient who received an intestinal transplant, so some T cells may come from the graft donor. Both conserved end residues are part of each CDR3. Fields, in order: V gene, D gene, J gene, clone size, CDR3 DNA, CDR3 protein. D genes are given only for firm matches. Clone size, where shown, is once, few, many, or a class for clones that have expanded.

TRBV6-5	TRBD2	TRBJ2-5	once	TGTGCCAGCAGTTTCCCCAGGACTAGCGGGGAGGAGACCCAGTACTTC	CASSFPRTSGEETQYF
TRBV2	-	TRBJ2-1	-	TGTGCCAGCAGTGAAGCCCTAGGACGTGAGCAGTTCTTC	CASSEALGREQFF
TRBV29-1	-	TRBJ1-6	-	TGCAGCGTCTCTAATTCACCCCTCCACTTT	CSVSNSPLHF
TRBV4-1	-	TRBJ2-7	-	TGCGCCAGCAGTCTCGTCGGGGGAAATTACGAGCAGTACTTC	CASSLVGGNYEQYF
TRBV9	TRBD2	TRBJ2-7	-	TGTGCCAGCAGCGTTCTAGCGGAGCCCTACGAGCAGTACTTC	CASSVLAEPYEQYF
TRBV2	-	TRBJ1-1	-	TGTGCCAGCCTGGGGACTGAAGCTTTCTTT	CASLGTEAFF
TRBV7-4	-	TRBJ1-1	-	TGTGCCAGCAGCCGCCACAGGTCCCTAAACACTGAAGCTTTCTTT	CASSRHRSLNTEAFF
TRBV6-4	-	TRBJ1-6	-	TGTGCCAGCAGTGACTCTTGGACATCACCCCTCCACTTT	CASSDSWTSPLHF
TRBV2	TRBD1	TRBJ1-1	few	TGTGCCAGCAGTGAAATGGACAGGGCTCCGAACACTGAAGCTTTCTTT	CASSEMDRAPNTEAFF
TRBV7-6	-	TRBJ2-1	-	TGTGCCAGCAGCTTAGCATCCCTCAACAATGAGCAGTTCTTC	CASSLASLNNEQFF
TRBV6-5	-	TRBJ1-3	-	TGTGCCAGCAGTTACTCGGGGAGTCGAGGAAACACCATATATTTT	CASSYSGSRGNTIYF
TRBV6-4	-	TRBJ2-3	-	TGTGCCAGCAGTGACGGCCCCACAGATACGCAGTATTTT	CASSDGPTDTQYF
TRBV18	TRBD2	TRBJ2-3	-	TGTGCCAGCTCACCGGCGGGACTAGCGGGACCAGATACGCAGTATTTT	CASSPAGLAGPDTQYF
TRBV2	TRBD2	TRBJ2-7	once	TGTGCCAGCAGTGGAAGCGGGAGGGCCCCCTACGAGCAGTACTTC	CASSGSGRAPYEQYF
TRBV10-1	TRBD2	TRBJ2-3	-	TGCGCCAGCAGTGCGACTAGCGGGGGTGGAGATACGCAGTATTTT	CASSATSGGGDTQYF
TRBV5-4	TRBD2	TRBJ2-5	-	TGTGCCAGCAGCTTGGCCCGGACTAGCGGGGGACAAGAGACCCAGTACTTC	CASSLARTSGGQETQYF
TRBV5-7	TRBD1	TRBJ2-3	-	TGTGCCAGCAGCTTGCACCGGGACAGGGTGACAGATACGCAGTATTTT	CASSLHRDRVTDTQYF
TRBV18	-	TRBJ2-4	-	TGTGCCAGCTCACCCCGGAGGACCGGTGACATTCAGTACTTC	CASSPRRTGDIQYF
TRBV21-1	-	TRBJ1-6	-	TGTGCCAGCAGCAATTACAGGGTTAAATTTAATTCACCCCTCCACTTT	CASSNYRVKFNSPLHF
TRBV6-1	-	TRBJ2-7	-	TGTGCCAGCAGTGACTCACAGGGGGGGTTTTACGAGCAGTACTTC	CASSDSQGGFYEQYF
TRBV29-1	TRBD1	TRBJ2-2	-	TGCAGCGTATTACTAACAGGGGATAACACCGGGGAGCTGTTTTTT	CSVLLTGDNTGELFF
TRBV27	-	TRBJ1-4	-	TGTGCCAGCAGTTTATATGGGGCTAATGAAAAACTGTTTTTT	CASSLYGANEKLFF
TRBV28	-	TRBJ2-3	-	TGTGCCAGCCCGGCCCCGTTTGGTTCTAGCACAGATACGCAGTATTTT	CASPAPFGSSTDTQYF
TRBV15	TRBD1	TRBJ2-3	-	TGTGCCACCAGCAGAGAAAAGGGGGCCGGCACAGATACGCAGTATTTT	CATSREKGAGTDTQYF
TRBV25-1	-	TRBJ2-2	-	TGTGCCAGCAGTGTTACTAGTTCCGGGAGCACCGGGGAGCTGTTTTTT	CASSVTSSGSTGELFF
TRBV9	-	TRBJ2-1	-	TGTGCCAGCACCCGGGGTGGCTCCTACAATGAGCAGTTCTTC	CASTRGGSYNEQFF
TRBV19	-	TRBJ2-7	-	TGTGCCAGTAGTAGCGCGGGGGAGCAGTACTTC	CASSSAGEQYF
TRBV10-3	TRBD1	TRBJ1-2	-	TGTGCCATCAGTGGTAAAACGGGACAGCCCTACTATGGCTACACCTTC	CAISGKTGQPYYGYTF
TRBV6-6	TRBD2	TRBJ2-7	-	TGTGCCAGCAGTTACCCACTAGCGGACCCCTACGAGCAGTACTTC	CASSYPLADPYEQYF
TRBV6-5	-	TRBJ2-7	-	TGTGCCAGCAGCCCGATCGGTGCTAGGGAGCAGTACTTC	CASSPIGAREQYF
TRBV7-3	-	TRBJ1-3	few	TGTGCCAGCAGCTTAAATCCCAGCTCTGGAAACACCATATATTTT	CASSLNPSSGNTIYF
TRBV10-3	-	TRBJ2-7	-	TGTGCCATCAGTGAGGCGGACGAGTACGAGCAGTACTTC	CAISEADEYEQYF
TRBV6-6	-	TRBJ2-6	-	TGTGCCAGCACAATAACAGACGACTCTGGGGCCAACGTCCTGACTTTC	CASTITDDSGANVLTF
TRBV9	TRBD2	TRBJ2-7	-	TGTGCCAGCAGCGCTAGCGGATCGAGCGAGCAGTACTTC	CASSASGSSEQYF
TRBV7-9	-	TRBJ2-5	-	TGTGCCAGCAGCTTAAAAGAATGGGGAGAGACCCAGTACTTC	CASSLKEWGETQYF
TRBV10-1	-	TRBJ2-3	few	TGCGCCAGCAAGGCGAGTGAGTGGACAGATACGCAGTATTTT	CASKASEWTDTQYF
TRBV4-1	TRBD1	TRBJ1-1	-	TGCGCCAGCAGCGAGAGGGGGCAGGGGAACACTGAAGCTTTCTTT	CASSERGQGNTEAFF
TRBV7-9	-	TRBJ2-5	-	TGTGCCAGCAGCCCAAGGTGGCCCCGTTATCGGCAAGAGACCCAGTACTTC	CASSPRWPRYRQETQYF
TRBV30	TRBD2	TRBJ2-1	few	TGTGCCTGGAGCCCCGGACTAGCGGGAGTCAATGAGCAGTTCTTC	CAWSPGLAGVNEQFF
TRBV7-9	TRBD2	TRBJ2-1	-	TGTGCCAGCAGCTGGACTAGCGGCTACAATGAGCAGTTCTTC	CASSWTSGYNEQFF
TRBV7-8	-	TRBJ1-5	-	TGTGCCAGCAGCTTAGCTATAGGGTATAGCAATCAGCCCCAGCATTTT	CASSLAIGYSNQPQHF
TRBV28	TRBD1	TRBJ1-4	-	TGTGCCAGCAGTTTAGAGGGGGCGGCAACTAATGAAAAACTGTTTTTT	CASSLEGAATNEKLFF
TRBV11-2	-	TRBJ2-7	few	TGTGCCAGCAGCCTACATGGTCAGACTAGTTTTTACGAGCAGTACTTC	CASSLHGQTSFYEQYF
TRBV4-1	-	TRBJ2-5	-	TGCGCCAGCAGCCAAGATAACAGCGGCCAAGAGACCCAGTACTTC	CASSQDNSGQETQYF
TRBV7-3	-	TRBJ1-1	-	TGTGCCAGCAGCTTGACAGGGAACACTGAAGCTTTCTTT	CASSLTGNTEAFF
TRBV7-2	-	TRBJ1-2	-	TGTGCCAGCAGCAATTCAGATTACTATGGCTACACCTTC	CASSNSDYYGYTF
TRBV6-1	-	TRBJ1-1	-	TGTGCCAGCAGGGGAAGGTGGGTGGGGAACACTGAAGCTTTCTTT	CASRGRWVGNTEAFF
TRBV6-1	TRBD2	TRBJ2-7	-	TGTGCCAGCAGTGATTTTAGGACTAGCTACGAGCAGTACTTC	CASSDFRTSYEQYF
TRBV4-2	-	TRBJ2-7	-	TGTGCCAGCAGCCAAGAACGCAGCTACGAGCAGTACTTC	CASSQERSYEQYF
TRBV19	-	TRBJ1-1	-	TGTGCCAGTAGTATTGAGGCAGGTATGAACACTGAAGCTTTCTTT	CASSIEAGMNTEAFF
TRBV7-3	-	TRBJ2-5	-	TGTGCCAGCAGCCCCAGGGCAGGGAAGACCCAGTACTTC	CASSPRAGKTQYF
TRBV2	-	TRBJ1-3	-	TGTGCCAGCAGCGCCTTGGAGGGGGGTGCAGGAAACACCATATATTTT	CASSALEGGAGNTIYF
TRBV11-1	-	TRBJ2-5	-	TGTGCCAGCAGCTTAGCTCGGGACAAGGGAAAAGAGACCCAGTACTTC	CASSLARDKGKETQYF
TRBV4-1	-	TRBJ1-3	-	TGCGCCAGCAGCATGAAGACTCCGAGCTCTGGAAACACCATATATTTT	CASSMKTPSSGNTIYF
TRBV7-2	-	TRBJ2-1	-	TGTGCCAGCAGCTTAGCCAGGGCCTACAATGAGCAGTTCTTC	CASSLARAYNEQFF